The entry below gives a single T cell receptor (beta chain) sequence along with its context. Its antigen is unknown. Looked up from germline, CDR1 is KGHDR and CDR2 is SFDVKD. CDR3 length equals 16 residues. The ends lost 3 bases at V and 2 bases at J; junction bases unmatched: 7. TCRdb reanalysed the 5' RACE reads using MiXCR and keeps one entry per CDR3 protein. The sample lists roughly 170,000 distinct CDR3 sequences; over 20% were seen once. This sample is part of a study of T-cell memory formation after mild COVID-19. General study findings and limits: CD4+ bias marked clones expanding day 15 to 37, unlike balanced contracting clones.

This rearrangement joins TRBV24-1 to TRBJ2-3, with 7 nucleotides matching TRBD1. This TCR was sampled from an adult woman who had mild COVID-19 (a few samples of this study predate the infection). Cell type and time point are not known. Sequenced: PBMCs or a T cell subset sorted from them (not recorded which). Here the CDR3 DNA reads TGTGCCACCAGTGATGAACCGGGACAGTACACAGATACGCAGTATTTT. Protein product: CATSDEPGQYTDTQYF.